These 18 T cell receptor beta chains were sequenced from one sample in a study of blood T cells in healthy people across ages. Combining a sample-barcoded 5' primer with a J-beta primer mix, a second PCR ran for roughly 7 to 11 cycles. One entry per CDR3 protein, called by TCRdb with MiXCR from the 5' RACE reads. Of around 800,000 distinct CDR3 sequences in the sample, roughly 25% were seen once. The same sample was also used in a study of T cells of mothers and their children.

Sequencing was carried out using blood. These TCRs come from a boy between 10 and 17 years old in good health.

The rearrangement links TRBV20-1 to TRBJ2-5, with 9 positions matching TRBD2. The V gene's germline CDR1 is DFQATT and CDR2 SNEGSKA (reference sequence). V shed 6 bases, J shed 3 bases, and the junction held 11 bases outside the gene matches. The CDR3 runs 15 residues. In nucleotides, the CDR3 is TGCAGTGCCCCAACTTCTAGCGGGGCTGAAGAGACCCAGTACTTC. Translated, it gives CSAPTSSGAEETQYF.

This rearrangement joins TRBV12-3 or TRBV12-4 to TRBJ2-2, with a possible D match to TRBD1 (5 bases). V was pared by 7 bases and J by 8 bases, with 11 bases between. CDR3 size: 12 residues. The CDR3, as DNA: TGTGCCAGCACCTTGGGGCGGGGGGAGCTGTTTTTT. This encodes CASTLGRGELFF.

This clonotype has only a few counts. The chain couples TRBV12-3 or TRBV12-4 to TRBJ1-2, with 8 bases fitting TRBD1. Trimming removed 6 bases from V and 4 bases from J; junction bases left unmatched: 7. This CDR3 comprises 14 residues. The CDR3 bases are TGTGCCAGCAGCGTGACAGGGGATGCCTATGGCTACACCTTC. Its protein product is CASSVTGDAYGYTF.

The rearrangement joins TRBV18 to TRBJ2-2; D remains unclear. This CDR3 spans 13 amino acids. The V and J ends lost 2 bases and 6 bases respectively, with 7 bases between them. CDR1 KGHSH and CDR2 LQKENI come from the germline V gene. This chain's CDR3 is CASSPGDAGELFF. CDR3 nucleotides: TGTGCCAGCTCACCAGGCGACGCCGGGGAGCTGTTTTTT.

This clonotype came up a few times. This sequence joins TRBV7-3 and TRBJ2-5; no clear D. V shed 4 bases and J shed 6 bases, with 12 bases lying between them. There are 13 residues in the CDR3. CDR1 and CDR2 from the germline V gene are SGHTA and FQGTGA. For the CDR3, the DNA is TGTGCCAGCAGCTCAAATTGGGCCCAGACCCAGTACTTC. Protein: CASSSNWAQTQYF.

CDR3 region: CASSPVQGLYGYTF. CDR3 DNA sequence: TGTGCCAGCAGCCCAGTGCAGGGCCTCTATGGCTACACCTTC. The rearrangement joins TRBV27 to TRBJ1-2, with D perhaps TRBD1 (5 bases). CDR1 MNHEY and CDR2 SMNVEV come from the germline V gene (reference sequence). CDR3 size: 14 residues. Trimming pared 6 bases from V and 4 bases from J, leaving 15 bases between.

The chain uses TRBV3-1 and TRBJ1-1, with D unresolved. The V and J ends lost 3 bases and 4 bases respectively, with 9 bases between them. Germline V gene sequence: CDR1 LGHDT, CDR2 YNNKEL (reference sequence). The CDR3 is made up of 13 amino acids. For the CDR3, the DNA is TGTGCCAGCAGCCAGAGTTGGAGCACTGAAGCTTTCTTT. The encoded protein is CASSQSWSTEAFF.

V is TRBV20-1 and J is TRBJ1-4, with 9 bases lining up with TRBD1. The CDR3 contains 14 residues. Trimming cost V 3 bases and J 7 bases; bases outside gene matches: 6. Germline assignment: CDR1 DFQATT and CDR2 SNEGSKA (reference sequence). The CDR3: CSASLTGGPEKLFF. The CDR3 coding sequence is TGCAGTGCTAGTCTGACAGGGGGTCCTGAAAAACTGTTTTTT.

In its sample, this clonotype was seen a few times. The chain has TRBV12-3 or TRBV12-4 and TRBJ2-4, with 10 bases fitting TRBD1. The CDR3 has 14 residues. V was pared by 4 bases and J by 5 bases, with 2 bases of the junction left unmatched. CDR3 protein: CASSYGTGENIQYF. CDR3 sequence (DNA): TGTGCCAGCAGTTACGGGACAGGGGAAAACATTCAGTACTTC.

The chain links TRBV6-4 to TRBJ2-3; D call uncertain. The CDR3 contains 16 residues. V was cut by 5 bases and J by 2 bases, with 17 bases left in between. CDR1 MRHNA and CDR2 SNTAGT come from the germline V gene. CDR3 in amino acids: CASSPLLTIITDTQYF. In nucleotides, the CDR3 is TGTGCCAGCAGTCCGCTACTGACAATAATCACAGATACGCAGTATTTT.

This clonotype showed up just a few times. The gene calls are TRBV20-1 and TRBJ1-4; unclear D gene. The CDR3 covers 11 residues. Per germline, CDR1 DFQATT and CDR2 SNEGSKA (reference sequence). CDR3 region: CSVERGEKLFF. Here the CDR3 DNA reads TGCAGCGTTGAAAGAGGCGAAAAACTGTTTTTT.

The chain joins TRBV12-3 or TRBV12-4 to TRBJ2-1; TRBD2 agrees at 10 bases. The CDR3 covers 13 residues. The V gene end was trimmed by 9 bases and the J gene end by 5 bases; junction bases not matched to a gene: 4. The CDR3 nucleotides read TGTGCCAGGGACGGGACTAGCGACAATGAGCAGTTCTTC. Protein: CARDGTSDNEQFF.

Here the CDR3 reads CASSFWTERSGNTIYF. Here the CDR3 DNA reads TGCGCCAGCAGCTTCTGGACAGAGCGCTCTGGAAACACCATATATTTT. The chain uses TRBV5-1 and TRBJ1-3; TRBD1 is a possible D gene (6 bases). The CDR3 length is 16 residues. Germline V gives CDR1 SGHRS, CDR2 YFSETQ. Trimming removed 2 bases at V and 0 bases at J, with 12 bases between.

V is TRBV29-1 and J is TRBJ2-5; 8 bases agree with TRBD2. Germline loops: CDR1 SQVTM, CDR2 ANQGSEA. The V segment lost 7 bases and the J segment 4 bases; nucleotides outside the gene matches: 5. CDR3 size: 12 residues. CDR3: CSAGTRGETQYF. The CDR3 DNA sequence: TGCAGCGCCGGGACTAGAGGAGAGACCCAGTACTTC.

This clonotype was observed many times. The chain uses TRBV2 and TRBJ2-5, with D maybe TRBD1 (6 bases). Trimming stripped 6 bases from V and 1 base from J, with 9 bases between. Germline V gene sequence: CDR1 SNHLY, CDR2 FYNNEI. This CDR3 region has 13 residues. The CDR3, as DNA: TGTGCCAGCAGGGAGACAGGCCAAGAGACCCAGTACTTC. It yields the protein CASRETGQETQYF.

There are many counts of this clonotype. The chain links TRBV28 to TRBJ1-1, with 9 bases fitting TRBD1. This CDR3 region has 14 residues. V dropped 2 bases and J dropped 4; count of bases not matched to a gene: 2. Germline V gives CDR1 MDHEN, CDR2 SYDVKM. This CDR3 is CASSLGQGSTEAFF. The CDR3 bases are TGTGCCAGCAGTTTAGGACAGGGGAGCACTGAAGCTTTCTTT.

With regard to this clonotype: Germline and junction disagree at one end, which may indicate a read error. The V call is TRBV7-4, the J call TRBJ1-3, with D possibly matching TRBD1 (5 bases). CDR1 is SGHVT, CDR2 SQSDAQ, per germline. This CDR3 contains 16 residues. The CDR3 bases are TGTGCCAGCAGCGCCCCGACAGCCTTCTCTGGAAACACTATATATTTT. Translated, it gives CASSAPTAFSGNTIYF. The complete variable domain, with remaining parts taken from reference TRBV7-4 and TRBJ1-3, reads GAGVSQSPRYKVAKRGRDVALRCDSISGHVTLYWYRQTLGQGSEVLTYSQSDAQRDKSGRPSGRFSAERPERSVSTLKIQRTEQGDSAVYLCASSAPTAFSGNTIYFGEGSWLTVV.

The chain recombines TRBV7-2 with TRBJ2-1; maybe TRBD2 (6 bases). The germline CDR1 and CDR2 sequences are SGHTA and FQGNSA. The V end was cut by 1 base, the J end by 4 bases, with 11 bases between. This CDR3 has 15 residues. In DNA, the CDR3 is TGTGCCAGCAGCTTAGTTAGCGGAGGGTACAATGAGCAGTTCTTC. Its protein is CASSLVSGGYNEQFF.